These T cell receptor beta chains were read from a single sample in a study of T-cell reconstitution after alpha-beta-depleted transplantation in children. Each CDR3 protein is one row after TCRdb ran MiXCR on the PCR reads. The sample records 280,000 or so distinct CDR3 sequences, 9.5% to 13% being singletons. Sequenced material: peripheral blood, taken 180 days after TCRalphabeta/CD19-depleted stem cell transplant. The receptor set was obtained from a male patient aged 2 to 9 who had a stem cell transplant for chronic granulomatous disease, so the T cells may come from the graft donor. The CDR3 runs from the conserved cysteine through the conserved F or W. The D gene is left open where the match is weak. Clone sizes are given selectively: once, few, many, or a class where the clone is expanded.

J gene | V gene | D gene | clone size | CDR3 protein | CDR3 DNA
TRBJ2-3 | TRBV9 | . | many | CASSPLEDTQYF | TGTGCCAGCAGCCCCCTCGAAGATACGCAGTATTTT
TRBJ2-1 | TRBV15 | . | many | CATSRTMAGDEQFF | TGTGCCACCAGCAGAACAATGGCTGGGGATGAGCAGTTCTTC
TRBJ2-4 | TRBV20-1 | . | many | CSARSQQGRWRNIQYF | TGCAGTGCTAGATCCCAACAGGGGAGGTGGAGAAACATTCAGTACTTC
TRBJ2-3 | TRBV5-1 | . | many | CASSTRETDTQYF | TGCGCCAGCAGCACGAGGGAGACAGATACGCAGTATTTT
TRBJ2-3 | TRBV27 | . | many | CASSLWETTDTQYF | TGTGCCAGCTCCCTTTGGGAGACCACAGATACGCAGTATTTT
TRBJ2-5 | TRBV28 | . | many | CASSLYGPGGSAHGTQYF | TGTGCCAGCAGTTTATATGGGCCTGGCGGGTCAGCCCATGGGACCCAGTACTTC
TRBJ2-5 | TRBV5-1 | . | many | CASSSGTMETQYF | TGCGCCAGCAGCTCAGGGACGATGGAGACCCAGTACTTC
TRBJ1-2 | TRBV20-1 | . | many | CSARAPPRGDFLRYTF | TGCAGTGCTAGAGCCCCCCCAAGGGGGGACTTTTTACGCTACACCTTC
TRBJ2-1 | TRBV7-2 | TRBD2 | many | CASSPQPGGGLYNEQFF | TGTGCCAGCAGCCCCCAACCGGGCGGGGGGCTGTACAATGAGCAGTTCTTC
TRBJ2-4 | TRBV27 | . | many | CASSLSQGAKNIQYF | TGTGCCAGCAGTTTATCTCAGGGGGCCAAAAACATTCAGTACTTC
TRBJ2-5 | TRBV4-2 | . | many | CASSQDLGLGETQYF | TGTGCCAGCAGCCAAGATCTGGGTTTAGGAGAGACCCAGTACTTC
TRBJ2-1 | TRBV28 | TRBD2 | . | CASSLLVGGPLFEQFF | TGTGCCAGCAGTTTATTAGTGGGAGGGCCCCTGTTTGAGCAGTTCTTC
TRBJ2-3 | TRBV2 | . | . | CASTFGGGPVSDTQYF | TGTGCCAGCACTTTTGGGGGGGGGCCGGTATCAGATACGCAGTATTTT
TRBJ2-4 | TRBV27 | TRBD2 | many | CASASGRVKNIQYF | TGTGCCAGCGCTAGCGGGAGAGTCAAAAACATTCAGTACTTC
TRBJ2-1 | TRBV11-2 | . | many | CASSTPRGRIDNEQFF | TGTGCCAGCAGTACGCCGAGGGGGAGGATCGACAATGAGCAGTTCTTC
TRBJ2-1 | TRBV6-2/TRBV6-3 | . | . | CASSYSTGISYNVQFF | TGTGCCAGCAGTTACTCTACCGGAATCTCCTACAATGTGCAGTTCTTC
TRBJ2-7 | TRBV21-1 | . | many | CASSKRSTGGEPEEYF | TGTGCCAGCAGCAAAAGGTCGACAGGGGGCGAGCCCGAGGAGTACTTC
TRBJ2-3 | TRBV15 | . | many | CATSTTPWAIHLDTQYF | TGTGCCACCAGCACGACACCCTGGGCCATACATTTGGATACGCAGTATTTT
TRBJ2-7 | TRBV4-3 | TRBD1 | many | CASSRQTGGGYEQYF | TGCGCCAGCAGCCGCCAGACAGGGGGCGGCTACGAGCAGTACTTC
TRBJ2-5 | TRBV18 | TRBD1 | many | CASSPGTGPTQYF | TGTGCCAGCTCACCAGGGACAGGACCTACCCAGTACTTC
TRBJ2-6 | TRBV15 | . | many | CATSTEGSGANVLTF | TGTGCCACCAGCACCGAGGGGTCTGGGGCCAACGTCCTGACTTTC
TRBJ2-2 | TRBV12-3/TRBV12-4 | . | many | CASSSRIGGELFF | TGTGCCAGCAGTTCCAGAATCGGCGGGGAGCTGTTTTTT
TRBJ2-5 | TRBV5-5 | TRBD2 | many | CASSFLAGGTKETQYF | TGTGCCAGCAGCTTCCTAGCGGGGGGAACCAAAGAGACCCAGTACTTC
TRBJ2-5 | TRBV6-6 | . | few | CASSPPPGTQYF | TGTGCCAGCAGTCCTCCACCGGGGACCCAGTACTTC
TRBJ1-1 | TRBV20-1 | TRBD1 | many | CSAFRGDTEAFF | TGCAGTGCATTCAGGGGGGACACTGAAGCTTTCTTT
TRBJ1-4 | TRBV7-2 | . | many | CASSLVSGAGEKLFF | TGTGCCAGCAGCTTAGTATCGGGGGCGGGGGAAAAACTGTTTTTT
TRBJ2-7 | TRBV3-1 | TRBD2 | many | CASSHPSGIAYEQYF | TGTGCCAGCAGCCACCCTAGCGGAATAGCCTACGAGCAGTACTTC
TRBJ2-7 | TRBV5-1 | TRBD2 | many | CASSLDSGTSASYEQYF | TGCGCCAGCAGCTTAGACTCCGGGACTAGCGCCTCCTACGAGCAGTACTTC
TRBJ2-7 | TRBV5-1 | . | many | CASSLIDDEQYF | TGCGCCAGCAGCTTGATCGATGACGAGCAGTACTTC
TRBJ2-3 | TRBV29-1 | . | many | CSAWRDTQYF | TGCAGCGCCTGGCGAGATACGCAGTATTTT
TRBJ2-3 | TRBV3-1 | TRBD2 | . | CACCRGRGTSEDTDTQYF | TGTGCCTGCTGCCGCGGGAGGGGGACAAGTGAGGACACAGATACGCAGTATTTT